This T cell receptor beta chain originates from a study of regulatory T cells in long-lasting Graves disease. Study in general: For under 3 months, newly diagnosed Graves' patients had been taking antithyroid drugs.

The time point was: newly diagnosed GD, antithyroid drugs for less than 3 months. Scientists built the TCR library using RNA that was extracted from PBMCs. The guidelines of the American Thyroid Association were the basis for diagnosing Graves' disease. General observations from the study: Persistent cases favored TRBV28, TRBJ1-2 and TRBJ2-5. What was studied was peripheral blood only, and not thyroid tissue.

This clonotype has only a few counts. The antigen is unknown. The V end lost 4 bases, the J end lost 5 bases, and 14 bases lay between the germline ends. The CDR3 runs to 14 residues. CDR1 and CDR2 from the germline V gene are MNHEY and SVGEGT. The authors built TCR beta libraries using iRepertoire HTBI primers and Arm-PCR of CDR3 regions. TCRdb reanalysed the multiplex PCR reads using MiXCR and keeps one entry per CDR3 protein. Of 200,000 to 250,000 distinct CDR3 sequences in the sample, 20% were seen once. The receptor's source is a female donor with Graves disease. V and J are TRBV6-2 or TRBV6-3 and TRBJ2-5; D is undetermined. Material: peripheral blood mononuclear cells (PBMCs), obtained at new diagnosis, from a patient treated with antithyroid drugs. CDR3 in amino acids: CASSSARVLETQYF. In DNA form, the CDR3 reads TGTGCCAGCAGTTCTGCCCGAGTGTTGGAGACCCAGTACTTC.